The 13 T cell receptor beta chains listed next were all sequenced from one sample in a study of beta chain features in type 1 diabetes. The isolated RNA, all of it, was reverse transcribed, so expressed TCRB transcripts were what got sequenced. Repertoires were generated with immunoSEQ multiplex PCR, while TCRdb's copy carries only in-frame clones and drops some. Of hundreds of thousands of clones in the sample, 15% were seen once. The source material was naive CD4+ T cells from blood. The receptors come from a man younger than 30 in good health.

V is TRBV4-1 and J is TRBJ1-4; D is perhaps TRBD1 (5 bases). V shed 3 bases and J shed 8 bases, with 22 bases lying between them. CDR3 length: 17 residues. Per germline, CDR1 MGHRA and CDR2 YSYEKL. DNA for the CDR3: TGCGCCAGCAGCCACTTAAGAGGTCGGGGGATAAGGGAAAAACTGTTTTTT. Residues: CASSHLRGRGIREKLFF.

This clone was detected only a few times. This chain links TRBV25-1 with TRBJ1-1; 12 positions agree with TRBD1. The trim removed 4 bases at V and 10 bases at J, leaving 4 bases unmatched. CDR3 length equals 13 residues. Germline lookup yields CDR1 MGHDK and CDR2 SYGVNS. Written as DNA, the CDR3 is TGTGCCAGCAGTGCCCGGGACAGGGGGCCAGCTTTCTTT. Translated: CASSARDRGPAFF.

This clone was detected a few times. The V and J genes are TRBV28 and TRBJ2-1; no firm D call. Trimming took off 6 bases at V and 8 bases at J, with 11 bases between the two ends. This CDR3 spans 12 amino acids. CDR1 MDHEN and CDR2 SYDVKM come from the germline V gene. CDR3 loop: CASRLRTDEQFF. As DNA, the CDR3 is TGTGCCAGCAGGCTCAGGACCGATGAGCAGTTCTTC.

The gene calls are TRBV27 and TRBJ2-1; D remains unclear. Trimming cost V 3 bases and J 4 bases, with 7 bases left between them. The CDR3 has 13 residues. Germline loops: CDR1 MNHEY, CDR2 SMNVEV (reference sequence). The CDR3 nucleotides are TGTGCCAGCAGTTTCAAAGGGTACAATGAGCAGTTCTTC. Translation gives CASSFKGYNEQFF.

Only a few counts were recorded for this clone. The chain couples TRBV28 to TRBJ2-7; D remains ambiguous. Germline values: CDR1 MDHEN, CDR2 SYDVKM. The CDR3 totals 11 residues. V was pared by 2 bases and J by 6 bases, with 5 bases between. The CDR3 spells CASSLKGEQYF. The DNA of the CDR3 is TGTGCCAGCAGTTTAAAAGGCGAGCAGTACTTC.

CDR3: CASHPSRWRKQETQYF. CDR3 bases: TGCGCCAGCCATCCCTCAAGGTGGCGGAAACAAGAGACCCAGTACTTC. V is TRBV5-1 and J is TRBJ2-5, with D uncertain. Trimming pared 7 bases from V and 2 bases from J, leaving 21 bases between. The germline V gene encodes CDR1 SGHRS and CDR2 YFSETQ. This CDR3 has 16 amino acids.

This clone was picked up a small number of times. The V gene is TRBV6-6, the J gene TRBJ1-1, with TRBD1 matching over 8 bases. CDR1 MNHNY and CDR2 SVGAGI come from the germline V gene (reference sequence). The CDR3 runs to 15 residues. With V trimmed by 0 bases and J by 4 bases, 4 bases remained unmatched. CDR3 loop: CASSYSTGGSTEAFF. As DNA, the CDR3 is TGTGCCAGCAGTTACTCTACAGGGGGTAGCACTGAAGCTTTCTTT.

The chain joins TRBV4-2 to TRBJ1-1, with D unresolved. CDR1 LGHNA and CDR2 YNFKEQ come from the germline V gene. The CDR3 runs to 16 residues. Trimming removed 0 bases from V and 0 bases from J, with 11 bases in between. The CDR3 sequence is CASSQDRSGMNTEAFF. DNA of the CDR3: TGTGCCAGCAGCCAAGATCGATCCGGGATGAACACTGAAGCTTTCTTT.

This clone showed up just a few times. V and J are TRBV29-1 and TRBJ2-4, with a possible D match to TRBD1 (6 bases). Germline-derived CDR1 and CDR2 are SQVTM and ANQGSEA. The CDR3 sequence is 13 residues long. V lost 4 bases and J lost 3, with 10 bases in between. The CDR3 here is CSVAGAFKNIQYF. CDR3 nucleotide sequence: TGCAGCGTTGCAGGGGCCTTCAAAAACATTCAGTACTTC. The entire variable domain, with the rest obtained from reference TRBV29-1 and TRBJ2-4, is as follows: SAVISQKPSRDICQRGTSLTIQCQVDSQVTMMFWYRQQPGQSLTLIATANQGSEATYESGFVIDKFPISRPNLTFSTLTVSNMSPEDSSIYLCSVAGAFKNIQYFGAGTRLSVL.

The sample holds a few counts of this clone. The V gene is TRBV5-1, the J gene TRBJ2-2, with TRBD2 identical over 11 bases. CDR1 and CDR2 (germline): SGHRS, YFSETQ. The CDR3 has 16 amino acids. V shed 8 bases, J shed 0 bases, and the junction held 6 bases outside the gene matches. The CDR3 reads CASTTSGIANTGELFF. The DNA for the CDR3 is TGCGCCAGTACGACTAGCGGGATTGCGAACACCGGGGAGCTGTTTTTT. The variable domain in full, completed from reference TRBV5-1 and TRBJ2-2, reads KAGVTQTPRYLIKTRGQQVTLSCSPISGHRSVSWYQQTPGQGLQFLFEYFSETQRNKGNFPGRFSGRQFSNSRSEMNVSTLELGDSALYLCASTTSGIANTGELFFGEGSRLTVL.

This rearrangement joins TRBV5-1 to TRBJ2-6; D gene uncertain. This CDR3 is 16 amino acids long. The V gene's germline CDR1 is SGHRS and CDR2 YFSETQ. Trimming removed 0 bases at V and 0 bases at J, with 7 bases between. This CDR3 is CASSLAAVSGANVLTF. As DNA, the CDR3 is TGCGCCAGCAGCTTGGCGGCGGTCTCTGGGGCCAACGTCCTGACTTTC.

This clone was seen only a few times. The rearrangement links TRBV7-6 to TRBJ1-4; D might be TRBD1 (5 bases). The V end was cut by 8 bases, the J end by 7 bases, with 11 bases between. There are 12 residues in the CDR3. Per germline, CDR1 SGHVS and CDR2 FNYEAQ. The CDR3 loop is CASGGGIEKLFF. The DNA of the CDR3 is TGTGCCAGCGGGGGGGGAATTGAAAAACTGTTTTTT.

The DNA of the CDR3 is TGTGCCAGCAGCACAGGGCCCTATAATTCACCCCTCCACTTT. It codes for CASSTGPYNSPLHF. The V call is TRBV7-2, the J call TRBJ1-6; the D gene is possibly TRBD1 (6 bases). Germline CDR1 is SGHTA and CDR2 is FQGNSA. The CDR3 length is 14 residues. Trimming cost V 5 bases and J 2 bases, with 7 bases left between them.